The 20 T cell receptor beta chains below come from one sample, sequenced in a study of cytomegalovirus exposure and HLA in healthy donors. PCR employed 60 Vbeta and 13 Jbeta primers. Libraries were prepared by immunoSEQ multiplex PCR; TCRdb keeps only in-frame clonotypes and omits some of them. This table has some 130,000 clones, 65% to 90% appearing once. The sequencing sample was made of PBMCs. All receptors come from a man younger than 30 in good health and CMV-seronegative.

This chain connects TRBV7-8 to TRBJ2-5; D call uncertain. Deletions cut 1 base from V and 1 base from J, with 28 bases between. The germline V gene encodes CDR1 SGHVS and CDR2 FQNEAQ. This CDR3 contains 21 residues. CDR3 DNA: TGTGCCAGCAGCTTAGTTGTACACAGTCCAGTTTCGCAAAACTTCCAAGAGACCCAGTACTTC. Amino acid sequence: CASSLVVHSPVSQNFQETQYF.

The chain combines TRBV9 with TRBJ1-4, with 7 positions matching TRBD1. Germline assignment: CDR1 SGDLS and CDR2 YYNGEE. The CDR3 contains 14 residues. Trimming took 4 bases from V and 7 from J; bases not matched to a gene: 7. CDR3 DNA sequence: TGTGCCAGCAGCCTGGGGAACAGGGGTGAAAAACTGTTTTTT. The encoded protein is CASSLGNRGEKLFF.

The J gene is TRBJ2-7, the V gene TRBV27; TRBD1 might be the D (5 bases). CDR3 length equals 15 residues. The germline CDR1 and CDR2 sequences are MNHEY and SMNVEV (reference sequence). V shed 3 bases and J shed 2 bases, with 14 bases lying between them. The CDR3 sequence: CASSFRQSTAYEQYF. CDR3 nucleotides: TGTGCCAGCAGTTTCAGACAGTCTACTGCCTACGAGCAGTACTTC.

This chain links TRBV29-1 with TRBJ1-2; 7 nucleotides line up with TRBD1. V lost 7 bases, J lost 2 bases, and 7 bases stayed unmatched. Per germline, CDR1 SQVTM and CDR2 ANQGSEA. This CDR3 has 13 residues. The CDR3, as DNA: TGCAGCGCCAGACAGGGAGACAACTATGGCTACACCTTC. It encodes CSARQGDNYGYTF. Supplemented by reference TRBV29-1 and TRBJ1-2, the full variable domain reads SAVISQKPSRDICQRGTSLTIQCQVDSQVTMMFWYRQQPGQSLTLIATANQGSEATYESGFVIDKFPISRPNLTFSTLTVSNMSPEDSSIYLCSARQGDNYGYTFGSGTRLTVV.

The chain couples TRBV6-5 to TRBJ1-1; 10 bases are a match to TRBD1. The germline CDR1 and CDR2 sequences are MNHEY and SVGAGI. CDR3 length: 12 amino acids. The V segment lost 6 bases and the J segment 9 bases; nucleotides outside the gene matches: 4. In DNA form, the CDR3 reads TGTGCCAGCAGCTGGACAGGGGGAAAAGCTTTCTTT. Translation: CASSWTGGKAFF.

The rearrangement links TRBV28 to TRBJ1-5; D is perhaps TRBD1 (5 bases). The CDR3 consists of 11 residues. V shed 10 bases and J shed 5 bases, with 9 bases lying between them. CDR1 is MDHEN and CDR2 is SYDVKM in the germline V gene. CDR3 bases: TGTGCCATCGGAGGGGATCAGCCCCAGCATTTT. Its translation: CAIGGDQPQHF. Combining the CDR3 with reference TRBV28 and TRBJ1-5 gives the whole variable domain DVKVTQSSRYLVKRTGEKVFLECVQDMDHENMFWYRQDPGLGLRLIYFSYDVKMKEKGDIPEGYSVSREKKERFSLILESASTNQTSMYLCAIGGDQPQHFGDGTRLSIL.

The V call is TRBV12-5, the J call TRBJ2-5; D is uncertain. V was cut by 1 base and J by 5 bases, with 8 bases left in between. The CDR3 is 13 amino acids. Germline V gives CDR1 LGHNT, CDR2 FRNRAP. This chain's CDR3 is CASGLAVSETQYF. The DNA of the CDR3 is TGTGCTAGTGGTTTGGCTGTCTCCGAGACCCAGTACTTC. Using reference TRBV12-5 and TRBJ2-5 for the parts outside the CDR3, the full variable domain is DARVTQTPRHKVTEMGQEVTMRCQPILGHNTVFWYRQTMMQGLELLAYFRNRAPLDDSGMPKDRFSAEMPDATLATLKIQPSEPRDSAVYFCASGLAVSETQYFGPGTRLLVL.

The chain links TRBV30 to TRBJ2-5, with 8 bases fitting TRBD2. Trimming took 2 bases from V and 2 from J; bases not matched to a gene: 7. Germline lookup yields CDR1 GTSNPN and CDR2 SVGIG (reference sequence). The CDR3 is 15 amino acids. DNA for the CDR3: TGTGCCTGGAGTCACAACGGGGGGGATCAAGAGACCCAGTACTTC. This encodes CAWSHNGGDQETQYF.

This sequence joins TRBV29-1 and TRBJ1-1, with 10 nucleotides matching TRBD1. The germline V gene encodes CDR1 SQVTM and CDR2 ANQGSEA. This CDR3 has 17 amino acids. J gave up 1 base and V 0 bases, and 8 bases lay outside the gene matches. CDR3: CSVEEGGTGVWNTEAFF. The CDR3, as DNA: TGCAGCGTTGAAGAGGGTGGGACAGGGGTGTGGAACACTGAAGCTTTCTTT.

V is TRBV27 and J is TRBJ1-5, with 10 bases identical to TRBD1. V dropped 6 bases and J dropped 6; count of bases not matched to a gene: 5. The CDR3 is 14 residues long. Germline loops: CDR1 MNHEY, CDR2 SMNVEV (reference sequence). The CDR3 coding sequence is TGTGCCAGCAGCCCCGGGACAGGGGTTCAGCCCCAGCATTTT. This sequence encodes CASSPGTGVQPQHF.

The chain carries TRBV28 and TRBJ1-1; TRBD1 matches 9 bases. In germline, CDR1 is MDHEN, CDR2 SYDVKM. The CDR3 runs 11 residues. Trimming removed 8 bases from V and 14 bases from J; junction bases left unmatched: 9. CDR3: CASGPDRGTFF. The CDR3 bases are TGTGCCAGCGGTCCGGACAGGGGAACGTTCTTT. Filled out from reference TRBV28 and TRBJ1-1, the complete variable domain reads DVKVTQSSRYLVKRTGEKVFLECVQDMDHENMFWYRQDPGLGLRLIYFSYDVKMKEKGDIPEGYSVSREKKERFSLILESASTNQTSMYLCASGPDRGTFFGQGTRLTVV.

This clone appeared once. The chain has TRBV28 and TRBJ2-2; 8 bases are shared with TRBD1. Trimming removed 6 bases from V and 3 bases from J; junction bases left unmatched: 6. The CDR3 loop spans 15 amino acids. Germline-derived CDR1 and CDR2 are MDHEN and SYDVKM. CDR3 sequence (DNA): TGTGCCAGCAGATCGACAGGGGTAGACACCGGGGAGCTGTTTTTT. This encodes CASRSTGVDTGELFF. The full variable domain, its missing parts supplied by reference TRBV28 and TRBJ2-2, is DVKVTQSSRYLVKRTGEKVFLECVQDMDHENMFWYRQDPGLGLRLIYFSYDVKMKEKGDIPEGYSVSREKKERFSLILESASTNQTSMYLCASRSTGVDTGELFFGEGSRLTVL.

The chain has TRBV2 and TRBJ2-5, with a weak D call TRBD2 (7 bases). This CDR3 region has 17 residues. Germline assignment: CDR1 SNHLY and CDR2 FYNNEI. V dropped 0 bases and J dropped 5 bases, with 19 bases sitting between them. This chain's CDR3 is CASSEAYGGAVRETQYF. CDR3 sequence (DNA): TGTGCCAGCAGTGAAGCCTATGGGGGGGCTGTAAGGGAGACCCAGTACTTC.

The chain has TRBV19 and TRBJ1-2, with 8 bases matching TRBD1. Germline CDR1 is LNHDA and CDR2 is SQIVND (reference sequence). The CDR3 covers 16 residues. Germline trimming cut 2 bases from V and 4 bases from J; bases unmatched to any gene: 9. The CDR3 here is CASSINPATGAYGYTF. Written as DNA, the CDR3 is TGTGCCAGTAGTATAAACCCCGCGACAGGGGCCTATGGCTACACCTTC.

The chain joins TRBV5-1 to TRBJ2-7; TRBD1 agrees at 9 bases. Unmatched junction bases numbered 7, after V lost 6 bases and J lost 6 bases. The CDR3 spans 13 residues. Germline V gene sequence: CDR1 SGHRS, CDR2 YFSETQ. CDR3 residues: CASKETGGGEQYF. Here the CDR3 DNA reads TGCGCCAGCAAGGAGACAGGGGGAGGCGAGCAGTACTTC. Complete variable domain (other parts from reference TRBV5-1 and TRBJ2-7): KAGVTQTPRYLIKTRGQQVTLSCSPISGHRSVSWYQQTPGQGLQFLFEYFSETQRNKGNFPGRFSGRQFSNSRSEMNVSTLELGDSALYLCASKETGGGEQYFGPGTRLTVT.

This chain joins TRBV28 and TRBJ2-1; 7 nucleotides match TRBD2. The CDR3 is 12 residues long. The ends lost 7 bases at V and 9 bases at J; junction bases unmatched: 6. Germline V gene sequence: CDR1 MDHEN, CDR2 SYDVKM. This CDR3 reads CASKAGGGEQFF. The DNA for the CDR3 is TGTGCCAGCAAAGCGGGCGGGGGTGAGCAGTTCTTC.

The chain employs TRBV7-2 and TRBJ2-1, with D perhaps TRBD2 (6 bases). Looked up from germline, CDR1 is SGHTA and CDR2 is FQGNSA. The CDR3 has 15 residues. Trimming removed 1 base from V and 9 bases from J, with 16 bases in between. The CDR3 protein is CASSLVPGERSEQFF. The CDR3 nucleotides are TGTGCCAGCAGCTTAGTCCCGGGGGAAAGGAGTGAGCAGTTCTTC.

This clone came up once. At one of its ends the junction is not consistent with the germline gene, which may arise from a read error. The rearrangement joins TRBV7-7 to TRBJ2-5, with unresolved D. This CDR3 comprises 14 residues. Germline CDR1 is SSHAT and CDR2 is FNYEAQ (reference sequence). The CDR3 sequence is CASSFGPIQETQYF. The DNA for the CDR3 is TGTGCTAGCAGCTTTGGGCCTATCCAAGAGACCCAGTACTTC. Full variable domain (missing parts from reference TRBV7-7 and TRBJ2-5): GAGVSQSPRYKVTKRGQDVTLRCDPISSHATLYWYQQALGQGPEFLTYFNYEAQPDKSGLPSDRFSAERPEGSISTLTIQRTEQRDSAMYRCASSFGPIQETQYFGPGTRLLVL.

V gene TRBV4-3 combines with J gene TRBJ1-6; 7 positions match TRBD1. This CDR3 is 18 amino acids long. The V and J ends lost 0 bases and 0 bases, in that order; junction bases with no gene match: 5. Germline assignment: CDR1 LGHNA and CDR2 YSLEER. The CDR3 spells CASSQEDQGGSYNSPLHF. The CDR3 DNA sequence: TGCGCCAGCAGCCAAGAGGACCAGGGGGGCTCCTATAATTCACCCCTCCACTTT.

This sequence joins TRBV30 and TRBJ1-6; D unresolved. CDR3 length equals 11 residues. Germline CDR1 and CDR2: GTSNPN and SVGIG (reference sequence). Trimming removed 3 bases at V and 9 bases at J, with 6 bases between. CDR3 protein: CAWRLSSPLHF. CDR3 coding DNA: TGTGCCTGGAGACTTAGTTCACCCCTCCACTTT. The complete variable domain, with remaining parts taken from reference TRBV30 and TRBJ1-6, reads SQTIHQWPATLVQPVGSPLSLECTVEGTSNPNLYWYRQAAGRGLQLLFYSVGIGQISSEVPQNLSASRPQDRQFILSSKKLLLSDSGFYLCAWRLSSPLHFGNGTRLTVT.